This T cell receptor (beta chain) was recorded in a study of early T cells in non-severe SARS-CoV-2 infection. Study-level background: Alpha and beta chains were unpaired, from unsorted whole-blood bulk RNA.

Trimming removed 7 bases from V and 7 bases from J, with 13 bases in between. CDR3 size: 11 residues. Looked up from germline, CDR1 is SQVTM and CDR2 is ANQGSEA. In TCRdb, the 5' RACE reads were re-called with MiXCR into one record per CDR3 protein. The data show tens of thousands of distinct CDR3 sequences, approximately 12% seen once. This clonotype has more than one count but fewer than ten. The receptor was isolated from an adult who was a healthcare worker with PCR-confirmed SARS-CoV-2 infection or an uninfected control (not recorded which). The donor label of this sample is uncertain. The input for sequencing was whole blood, taken at baseline. V and J are TRBV29-1 and TRBJ1-1; D not resolved. The CDR3 coding sequence is TGCAGCGCACGACTTGGGGTTGAAGCTTTCTTT. Translating gives CSARLGVEAFF.